The 2 T cell receptor beta chains below all came from one sample that was sequenced in a study of blood T cell repertoires in COVID-19. Some clones are missing from TCRdb's copy, which holds only in-frame ones; the method was immunoSEQ multiplex PCR. Of about 130,000 clones listed, about four fifths are singletons. The sequenced sample was peripheral blood. These receptors all stem from a woman between 50 and 59 years old with acute or convalescent COVID-19.

V and J are TRBV27 and TRBJ2-4; 9 nucleotides line up with TRBD1. The V gene end was trimmed by 5 bases and the J gene end by 5 bases; junction bases not matched to a gene: 7. This CDR3 is built from 15 residues. Germline V gene data show CDR1 as MNHEY and CDR2 as SMNVEV (reference sequence). The CDR3 loop reads CASSLSGQGENIQYF. In nucleotides, the CDR3 is TGTGCCAGCAGTCTGTCGGGACAGGGAGAAAACATTCAGTACTTC.

V gene TRBV27 combines with J gene TRBJ1-1, with a possible D match to TRBD1 (6 bases). Germline CDR1 MNHEY, CDR2 SMNVEV (reference sequence). Trimming took 5 bases from V and 11 from J, leaving 21 bases between them. The CDR3 has 14 amino acids. CDR3 sequence reads: CASSRDRTGFRAFF. In DNA form, the CDR3 reads TGTGCCAGCAGTCGCGATAGAACAGGGTTCAGGGCTTTCTTT.